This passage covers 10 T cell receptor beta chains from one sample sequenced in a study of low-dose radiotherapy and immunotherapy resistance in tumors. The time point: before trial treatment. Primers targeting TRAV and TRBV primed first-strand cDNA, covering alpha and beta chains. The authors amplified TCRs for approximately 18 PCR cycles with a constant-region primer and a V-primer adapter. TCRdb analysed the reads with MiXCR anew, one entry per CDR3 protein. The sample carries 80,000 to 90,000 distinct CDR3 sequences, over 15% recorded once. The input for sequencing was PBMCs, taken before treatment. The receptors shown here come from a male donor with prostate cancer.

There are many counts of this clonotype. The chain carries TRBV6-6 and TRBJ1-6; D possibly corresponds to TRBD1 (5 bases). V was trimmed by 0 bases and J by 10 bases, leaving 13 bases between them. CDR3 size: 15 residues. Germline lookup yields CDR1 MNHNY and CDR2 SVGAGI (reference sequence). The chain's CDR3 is CASSYSGGKNSPLHF. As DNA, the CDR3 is TGTGCCAGCAGTTACTCGGGGGGTAAAAACTCACCCCTCCACTTT.

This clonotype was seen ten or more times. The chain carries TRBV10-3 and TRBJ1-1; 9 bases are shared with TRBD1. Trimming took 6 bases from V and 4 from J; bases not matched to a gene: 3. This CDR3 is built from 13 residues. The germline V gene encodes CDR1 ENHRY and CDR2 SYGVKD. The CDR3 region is CAIRDRGGTEAFF. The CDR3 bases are TGTGCCATCAGGGACAGGGGTGGCACTGAAGCTTTCTTT.

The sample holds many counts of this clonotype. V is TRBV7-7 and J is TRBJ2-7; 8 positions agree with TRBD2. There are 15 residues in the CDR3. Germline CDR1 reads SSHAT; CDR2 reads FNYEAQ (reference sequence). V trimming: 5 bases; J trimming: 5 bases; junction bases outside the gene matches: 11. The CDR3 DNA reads TGTGCCAGCAGCCTCGGGGCGGGGGGATCGGACGAGCAGTACTTC. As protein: CASSLGAGGSDEQYF.

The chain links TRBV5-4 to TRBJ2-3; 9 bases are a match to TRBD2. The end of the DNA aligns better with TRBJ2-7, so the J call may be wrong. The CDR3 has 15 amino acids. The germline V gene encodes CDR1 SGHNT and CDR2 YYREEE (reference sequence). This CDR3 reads CASSLASGRHYEQYF. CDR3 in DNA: TGTGCCAGCAGCTTGGCCAGCGGGAGGCACTACGAGCAGTACTTC.

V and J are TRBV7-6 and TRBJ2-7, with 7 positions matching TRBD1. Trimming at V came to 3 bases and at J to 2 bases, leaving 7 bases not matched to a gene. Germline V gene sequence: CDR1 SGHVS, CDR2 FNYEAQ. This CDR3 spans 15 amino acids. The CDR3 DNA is TGTGCCAGCAGCTTCGGGAATACAGGGGCCTACGAGCAGTACTTC. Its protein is CASSFGNTGAYEQYF.

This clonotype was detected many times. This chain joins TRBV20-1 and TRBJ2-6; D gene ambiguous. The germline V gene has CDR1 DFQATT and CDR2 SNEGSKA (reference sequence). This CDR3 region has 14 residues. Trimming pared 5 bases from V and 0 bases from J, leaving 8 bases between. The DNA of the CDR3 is TGCAGTGCTCCGGACGGCTCTGGGGCCAACGTCCTGACTTTC. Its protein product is CSAPDGSGANVLTF.

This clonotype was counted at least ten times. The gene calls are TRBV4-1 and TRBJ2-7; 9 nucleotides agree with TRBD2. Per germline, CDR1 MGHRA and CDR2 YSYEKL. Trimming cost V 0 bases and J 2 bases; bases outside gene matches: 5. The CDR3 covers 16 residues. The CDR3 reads CASSQEVLAGTYEQYF. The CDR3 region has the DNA TGCGCCAGCAGCCAAGAGGTCCTAGCGGGGACCTACGAGCAGTACTTC.

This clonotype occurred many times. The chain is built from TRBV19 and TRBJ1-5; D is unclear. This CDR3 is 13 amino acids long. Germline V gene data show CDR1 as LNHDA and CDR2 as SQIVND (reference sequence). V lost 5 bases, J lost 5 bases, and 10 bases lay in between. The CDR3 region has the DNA TGTGCCAGTAGTGGGGAGCAAGATCAGCCCCAGCATTTT. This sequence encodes CASSGEQDQPQHF.

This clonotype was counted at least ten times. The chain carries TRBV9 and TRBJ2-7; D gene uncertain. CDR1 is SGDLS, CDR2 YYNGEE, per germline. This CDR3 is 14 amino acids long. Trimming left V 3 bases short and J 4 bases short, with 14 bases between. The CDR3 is CASSERAQEYEQYF. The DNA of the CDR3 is TGTGCCAGCAGCGAGCGAGCTCAGGAATACGAGCAGTACTTC.

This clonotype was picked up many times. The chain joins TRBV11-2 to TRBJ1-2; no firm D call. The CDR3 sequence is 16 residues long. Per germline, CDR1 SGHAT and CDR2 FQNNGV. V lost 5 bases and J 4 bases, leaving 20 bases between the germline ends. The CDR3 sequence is CASSHTQTAIGYGYTF. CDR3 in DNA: TGTGCCAGCAGCCATACGCAGACGGCTATCGGCTATGGCTACACCTTC. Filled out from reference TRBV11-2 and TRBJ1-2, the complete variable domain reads EAGVAQSPRYKIIEKRQSVAFWCNPISGHATLYWYQQILGQGPKLLIQFQNNGVVDDSQLPKDRFSAERLKGVDSTLKIQPAKLEDSAVYLCASSHTQTAIGYGYTFGSGTRLTVV.